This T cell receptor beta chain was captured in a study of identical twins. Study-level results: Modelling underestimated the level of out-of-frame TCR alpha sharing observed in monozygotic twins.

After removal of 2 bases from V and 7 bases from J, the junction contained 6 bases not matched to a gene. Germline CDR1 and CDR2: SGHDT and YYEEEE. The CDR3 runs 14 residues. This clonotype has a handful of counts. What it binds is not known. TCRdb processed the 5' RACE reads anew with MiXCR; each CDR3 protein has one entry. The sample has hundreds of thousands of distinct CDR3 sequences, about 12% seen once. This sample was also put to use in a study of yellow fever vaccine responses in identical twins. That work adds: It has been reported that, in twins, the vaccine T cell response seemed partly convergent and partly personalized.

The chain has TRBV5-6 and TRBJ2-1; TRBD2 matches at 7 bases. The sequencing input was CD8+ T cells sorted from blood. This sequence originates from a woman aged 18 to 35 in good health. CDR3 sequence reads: CASSLTAGHNEQFF. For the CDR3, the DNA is TGTGCCAGCAGCTTAACAGCGGGGCATAATGAGCAGTTCTTC.